The 32 T cell receptor beta chains reported below all come from one sample, sequenced in a study of cytomegalovirus exposure and HLA in healthy donors. Produced via immunoSEQ multiplex PCR; TCRdb's table is partial and in-frame only. The sample shows 200,000 or so clones, approximately 90% of them seen only once. The sequenced material came from PBMCs. The receptors were sampled from a young woman in good health and CMV-seronegative.

The sample holds one count of this clone. V gene TRBV19 combines with J gene TRBJ1-1, with 10 bases that match TRBD1. The CDR3 has 15 amino acids. V was pared by 7 bases and J by 5 bases, with 10 bases of the junction left unmatched. Germline lookup yields CDR1 LNHDA and CDR2 SQIVND (reference sequence). CDR3 sequence reads: CASMRQGAFGTEAFF. The CDR3 DNA is TGTGCCAGTATGAGACAGGGGGCGTTCGGTACTGAAGCTTTCTTT.

CDR3: CSAGTSGFKISNEQFF. In DNA, the CDR3 is TGCAGCGCCGGGACTAGCGGCTTCAAAATTTCCAATGAGCAGTTCTTC. This chain joins TRBV29-1 and TRBJ2-1, with TRBD2 identical over 11 bases. This CDR3 spans 16 amino acids. Germline lookup yields CDR1 SQVTM and CDR2 ANQGSEA. Unmatched junction bases numbered 14, after V lost 7 bases and J lost 6 bases.

In regard to this clone: Likely a read error: the CDR3 ends without its conserved phenylalanine or tryptophan. Because the CDR3's place on the DNA is in doubt, the DNA is left out and the CDR3 is given as listed by TCRdb. V usage is TRBV5-4 and J usage is TRBJ1-2; TRBD1 is taken as the D call from the table, unchecked against the DNA. Per the germline V gene, CDR1 is SGHNT and CDR2 is YYREEE (reference sequence). The CDR3 totals 14 residues, both ends included. The CDR3 protein is CASSTPVGGQLVNV.

V gene TRBV28 combines with J gene TRBJ1-2, with 10 bases lining up with TRBD1. V gave up 6 bases and J gave up 2 bases; unmatched junction bases: 9. CDR3 length equals 16 residues. CDR1 MDHEN and CDR2 SYDVKM come from the germline V gene. The CDR3 protein is CASSRAGQGPNYGYTF. DNA of the CDR3: TGTGCCAGCAGCCGGGCGGGACAGGGGCCCAACTATGGCTACACCTTC.

The chain carries TRBV7-9 and TRBJ2-7; 8 bases line up with TRBD2. With 1 base clipped from V and 1 base from J, the junction kept 3 bases outside the gene matches. CDR3 length equals 15 residues. Germline V lookup: CDR1 SEHNR, CDR2 FQNEAQ (reference sequence). The CDR3 reads CASSLGGRQSYEQYF. Here the CDR3 DNA reads TGTGCCAGCAGCTTAGGCGGGAGGCAATCCTACGAGCAGTACTTC.

The chain is built from TRBV27 and TRBJ1-1, with D maybe TRBD1 (6 bases). V was cut by 4 bases and J by 3 bases, with 18 bases left in between. The length of the CDR3 is 16 residues. Germline V lookup: CDR1 MNHEY, CDR2 SMNVEV (reference sequence). The CDR3 sequence: CASSSVKTGADTEAFF. The CDR3 nucleotides are TGTGCCAGCAGTTCGGTAAAGACAGGAGCCGACACTGAAGCTTTCTTT.

The V call is TRBV2, the J call TRBJ2-1; tentative D call: TRBD1 (8 bases). CDR1 SNHLY and CDR2 FYNNEI come from the germline V gene. The CDR3 has 16 amino acids. Between the trimmed V and J ends, which lost 6 bases and 4 bases, there was a span of 19 bases. CDR3 coding DNA: TGTGCCAGCAGGGGGGCCGACAGGGGAGGGTACAATGAGCAGTTCTTC. It is translated as CASRGADRGGYNEQFF.

V and J are TRBV27 and TRBJ1-4; D is uncertain. This CDR3 spans 13 amino acids. Germline CDR1 and CDR2: MNHEY and SMNVEV (reference sequence). V shed 7 bases and J shed 0 bases, with 6 bases lying between them. The CDR3 DNA reads TGTGCCAGCATGGGCACAACTAATGAAAAACTGTTTTTT. As protein: CASMGTTNEKLFF.

This chain links TRBV11-2 with TRBJ2-5, with 15 bases lining up with TRBD2. Germline loops: CDR1 SGHAT, CDR2 FQNNGV. The CDR3 is 15 residues long. Trimming removed 6 bases from V and 5 bases from J; junction bases left unmatched: 4. This CDR3 is CASRPGLAGGETQYF. CDR3 in DNA: TGTGCCAGCAGACCCGGACTAGCGGGAGGGGAGACCCAGTACTTC.

This rearrangement joins TRBV7-9 to TRBJ1-5; D gene uncertain. The germline CDR1 and CDR2 sequences are SEHNR and FQNEAQ (reference sequence). V dropped 5 bases and J dropped 0 bases, with 14 bases sitting between them. The CDR3 is 16 residues long. The CDR3 protein is CASSQTAGYSNQPQHF. DNA for the CDR3: TGTGCCAGCAGCCAAACAGCGGGCTATAGCAATCAGCCCCAGCATTTT.

The gene calls are TRBV5-1 and TRBJ2-2, with 7 bases that match TRBD1. This CDR3 comprises 15 residues. Per the germline V gene, CDR1 is SGHRS and CDR2 is YFSETQ. V shed 4 bases, J shed 1 base, and the junction held 4 bases outside the gene matches. CDR3 amino acids: CASSVRDRNTGELFF. In DNA, the CDR3 is TGCGCCAGCAGCGTCCGGGACAGGAACACCGGGGAGCTGTTTTTT.

This chain joins TRBV28 and TRBJ2-7; no definite D call. This CDR3 spans 15 amino acids. V lost 4 bases, J lost 5 bases, and 18 bases lay in between. Per germline, CDR1 MDHEN and CDR2 SYDVKM. The DNA of the CDR3 is TGTGCCAGCAGTTATACCCGACTTCCACTCCACGAGCAGTACTTC. Encoded protein: CASSYTRLPLHEQYF.

V gene TRBV7-8 combines with J gene TRBJ1-4; D gene unclear. The ends were cut back, 1 base at V and 0 bases at J, with 12 bases in the middle. CDR3 length equals 17 residues. Germline assignment: CDR1 SGHVS and CDR2 FQNEAQ. In DNA form, the CDR3 reads TGTGCCAGCAGCTTAGGCCAGTTTCCCGCAACTAATGAAAAACTGTTTTTT. This translates into CASSLGQFPATNEKLFF.

The chain recombines TRBV5-1 with TRBJ2-3; D unclear. Between the trimmed V and J ends, which lost 4 bases and 0 bases, there was a span of 3 bases. The CDR3 runs to 12 residues. The germline V gene has CDR1 SGHRS and CDR2 YFSETQ. CDR3 coding DNA: TGCGCCAGCAGCCGGAGCACAGATACGCAGTATTTT. This encodes CASSRSTDTQYF.

A single count supports this clone. A junction boundary mismatches the germline segment, possibly from a read error. The chain recombines TRBV29-1 with TRBJ2-1; 8 nucleotides align to TRBD2. The germline V gene encodes CDR1 SQVTM and CDR2 ANQGSEA. CDR3 length equals 13 residues. CDR3 loop: CSVAAGGRPSVVF. The CDR3 DNA reads TGCAGCGTTGCAGCTGGCGGGAGGCCTTCGGTGGTCTTC.

The rearrangement uses TRBV5-4 and TRBJ2-2; D ambiguous. Germline assignment: CDR1 SGHNT and CDR2 YYREEE (reference sequence). The CDR3 covers 15 residues. Trimming removed 0 bases from V and 4 bases from J, with 10 bases in between. CDR3 region: CASSLDSILTGELFF. Here the CDR3 DNA reads TGTGCCAGCAGCTTGGACAGCATACTCACCGGGGAGCTGTTTTTT.

The V call is TRBV5-4, the J call TRBJ2-7; 8 positions agree with TRBD2. This CDR3 contains 15 residues. Germline V gene data show CDR1 as SGHNT and CDR2 as YYREEE (reference sequence). The V gene end was trimmed by 0 bases and the J gene end by 3 bases; junction bases not matched to a gene: 5. The CDR3 here is CASSLGTGGDYEQYF. CDR3 in DNA: TGTGCCAGCAGCTTGGGTACGGGAGGGGACTACGAGCAGTACTTC.

This chain links TRBV7-6 with TRBJ2-1; no reliable D call. Trimming removed 5 bases from V and 0 bases from J, with 8 bases in between. Per germline, CDR1 SGHVS and CDR2 FNYEAQ. The CDR3 is 14 amino acids. The CDR3 here is CASSVYSSYNEQFF. Here the CDR3 DNA reads TGTGCCAGCAGCGTCTATAGCTCCTACAATGAGCAGTTCTTC. The full variable domain, its missing parts supplied by reference TRBV7-6 and TRBJ2-1, is GAGVSQSPRYKVTKRGQDVALRCDPISGHVSLYWYRQALGQGPEFLTYFNYEAQQDKSGLPNDRFSAERPEGSISTLTIQRTEQRDSAMYRCASSVYSSYNEQFFGPGTRLTVL.

This sequence joins TRBV7-8 and TRBJ2-7, with TRBD1 identical over 10 bases. J lost 2 bases, V lost 8 bases, and 6 bases had no gene match. CDR3 length: 14 residues. The germline gives CDR1 SGHVS, CDR2 FQNEAQ. The CDR3: CASEVDRGPYEQYF. CDR3 coding DNA: TGTGCCAGCGAGGTCGACAGGGGGCCCTACGAGCAGTACTTC.

The DNA for the CDR3 is TGCGCCAGCAGCGGGACTAGCGGGAATTACGAGCAGTACTTC. This translates into CASSGTSGNYEQYF. This chain links TRBV5-1 with TRBJ2-7; 13 nucleotides line up with TRBD2. CDR1 and CDR2 from the germline V gene are SGHRS and YFSETQ. There are 14 residues in the CDR3. V lost 4 bases to trimming and J lost 4 bases; unmatched junction nucleotides: 2. Full variable domain (outside the CDR3, taken from reference TRBV5-1 and TRBJ2-7): KAGVTQTPRYLIKTRGQQVTLSCSPISGHRSVSWYQQTPGQGLQFLFEYFSETQRNKGNFPGRFSGRQFSNSRSEMNVSTLELGDSALYLCASSGTSGNYEQYFGPGTRLTVT.

A single count supports this clone. This chain links TRBV18 with TRBJ2-7, with 7 bases aligning to TRBD1. The CDR3 consists of 14 residues. After removal of 2 bases from V and 2 bases from J, the junction contained 3 bases not matched to a gene. Germline-derived CDR1 and CDR2 are KGHSH and LQKENI. CDR3 loop: CASSPGQAPYEQYF. Here the CDR3 DNA reads TGTGCCAGCTCACCAGGACAGGCCCCCTACGAGCAGTACTTC. The full variable domain, completed using reference TRBV18 and TRBJ2-7, is NAGVMQNPRHLVRRRGQEARLRCSPMKGHSHVYWYRQLPEEGLKFMVYLQKENIIDESGMPKERFSAEFPKEGPSILRIQQVVRGDSAAYFCASSPGQAPYEQYFGPGTRLTVT.

The gene calls are TRBV11-2 and TRBJ2-2; weak D call: TRBD2 (5 bases). V shed 6 bases and J shed 8 bases, with 10 bases lying between them. There are 12 residues in the CDR3. Germline V gene lookup returns CDR1 SGHAT and CDR2 FQNNGV. The CDR3 DNA reads TGTGCCAGCAGTTTACTAGAGGGGGAGCTGTTTTTT. Amino acid sequence: CASSLLEGELFF.

The chain links TRBV11-3 to TRBJ2-1, with TRBD2 identical over 12 bases. The CDR3 runs 15 residues. Trimming cost V 6 bases and J 10 bases; bases outside gene matches: 10. From germline, CDR1 is SGHNT and CDR2 YENEEA. The CDR3 coding sequence is TGTGCCAGCAGTCAGACTAGCGGGAGTTTCCGGGAGCAGTTCTTC. Protein sequence: CASSQTSGSFREQFF.

This chain links TRBV30 with TRBJ2-1; 9 nucleotides align to TRBD2. This CDR3 comprises 15 residues. Germline loops: CDR1 GTSNPN, CDR2 SVGIG (reference sequence). The ends lost 5 bases at V and 0 bases at J; junction bases unmatched: 5. This CDR3 is CAWASGMSSYNEQFF. In DNA, the CDR3 is TGTGCCTGGGCTAGCGGGATGAGCTCCTACAATGAGCAGTTCTTC.

V gene TRBV28 combines with J gene TRBJ2-5; D might be TRBD1 (5 bases). The germline CDR1 and CDR2 sequences are MDHEN and SYDVKM. CDR3 length: 12 amino acids. Between the trimmed V and J ends, which lost 5 bases and 3 bases, there was a span of 7 bases. CDR3 DNA: TGTGCCAGCAGTCCGACAGAAGAGACCCAGTACTTC. Translating gives CASSPTEETQYF.

Points on this clone: Its ends do not fully match the called genes, so a read error is possible. The chain is built from TRBV6-5 and TRBJ2-7; 7 bases map to TRBD1. CDR1 is MNHEY and CDR2 is SVGAGI in the germline V gene. The CDR3 is 11 residues long. The CDR3 bases are TGTGCCAGCAGTTATTGGGGACAGACAGACTTC. Encoded protein: CASSYWGQTDF.

The chain recombines TRBV5-4 with TRBJ2-7, with a possible D match to TRBD1 (5 bases). Per germline, CDR1 SGHNT and CDR2 YYREEE (reference sequence). There are 14 residues in the CDR3. The ends were cut back, 3 bases at V and 5 bases at J, with 15 bases in the middle. CDR3 sequence: CASSSRVRRDEQYF. CDR3 sequence (DNA): TGTGCCAGCAGCTCCCGAGTGCGCAGGGACGAGCAGTACTTC.

This clone appeared a few times. V and J are TRBV13 and TRBJ1-2; 7 bases are shared with TRBD1. J lost 1 base, V lost 5 bases, and 10 bases had no gene match. The CDR3 consists of 16 residues. Germline values: CDR1 PRHDT, CDR2 FYEKMQ (reference sequence). The CDR3 DNA is TGTGCCAGCAGCAACAGAGGGACAGCTTATAACTATGGCTACACCTTC. Translating it yields CASSNRGTAYNYGYTF.

The V gene is TRBV11-2, the J gene TRBJ2-1; D might be TRBD2 (5 bases). The germline CDR1 and CDR2 sequences are SGHAT and FQNNGV. This CDR3 comprises 15 residues. Deletions cut 3 bases from V and 7 bases from J, with 16 bases between. The CDR3 region is CASSFGDQPRNEQFF. The CDR3 nucleotides are TGTGCCAGCAGCTTCGGGGATCAACCCAGGAATGAGCAGTTCTTC.

The chain is built from TRBV11-2 and TRBJ2-7, with TRBD2 matching over 12 bases. Per the germline V gene, CDR1 is SGHAT and CDR2 is FQNNGV. V shed 1 base, J shed 7 bases, and the junction held 11 bases outside the gene matches. The CDR3 has 17 residues. CDR3 amino acids: CASSLVASGRAFGEQYF. The CDR3 coding sequence is TGTGCCAGCAGCTTAGTGGCTAGCGGGAGGGCCTTTGGTGAGCAGTACTTC.

The V call is TRBV30, the J call TRBJ1-1; possibly TRBD1 for D (5 bases). The V end lost 4 bases, the J end lost 1 base, and 13 bases lay between the germline ends. The CDR3 runs to 14 residues. Looked up from germline, CDR1 is GTSNPN and CDR2 is SVGIG (reference sequence). CDR3 residues: CAWMVGAANTEAFF. CDR3 bases: TGTGCCTGGATGGTAGGGGCCGCGAACACTGAAGCTTTCTTT.

The chain combines TRBV6-6 with TRBJ1-2; tentatively, D is TRBD1 (5 bases). Trimming removed 8 bases at V and 4 bases at J, with 14 bases between. The CDR3 is 13 residues long. Germline V gene sequence: CDR1 MNHNY, CDR2 SVGAGI (reference sequence). CDR3 bases: TGTGCCAGCGAGTCGACGACAGCCTATGGCTACACCTTC. Its translation is CASESTTAYGYTF.